This T cell receptor beta chain is from a study of blood T cell repertoires in COVID-19. V shed 2 bases and J 6 bases; nucleotides not matched to a gene: 14. CDR3 length: 17 amino acids. Germline lookup yields CDR1 SGDLS and CDR2 YYNGEE. Sequencing was performed with immunoSEQ multiplex PCR; in TCRdb, only in-frame clones are kept and a portion is missing. This table has 150,000 to 200,000 clones, 65% to 85% appearing once. Sequenced: peripheral blood. The chain joins TRBV9 to TRBJ2-3, with 8 bases aligning to TRBD2. The receptor comes from a woman aged 25 to 39 with acute or convalescent COVID-19. The CDR3 DNA reads TGTGCCAGCAGCGTGGACCCTCCGGGACTAGTGGGTGATACGCAGTATTTT. Protein: CASSVDPPGLVGDTQYF.